The table lists the clone carrying this TCR beta chain with a few counts. Authors' analysis steps: Reference gene primer amplification gave nucleated cell count estimates. The table came from immunoSEQ multiplex PCR; TCRdb's copy has only in-frame clones and leaves some out. V and J calls and clone size are given by that table; D and trimming were obtained from the DNA. The sample lists almost 200,000 clones; roughly 90% were seen once. The data are from a study of blood T cell repertoires in COVID-19. The wider study: COVID-19 samples, acute and convalescent, were from the United States, Italy and Spain. PBMCs, B-cell-depleted T cells, or T cells provided the cDNA or gDNA that made up the material.

Ages ranged from about 18 to 89 years, with residence in approximately 23 US areas. The germline CDR1 and CDR2 sequences are SNHLY and FYNNEI. This CDR3 is built from 15 residues. V lost 8 bases, J lost 0 bases, and 14 bases lay in between. This chain links TRBV2 with TRBJ1-3; no clear D. Sequenced input: PBMCs or T cells enriched from blood (not recorded which). The sequence came from a woman aged 18-30 years who had recovered from COVID-19. The CDR3 DNA reads TGTGCCAGCGAAAGCGGGTCTCGCTCTGGAAACACCATATATTTT. Residues: CASESGSRSGNTIYF.